The rows below give T cell receptor beta chains drawn from one sample of a study of CD8+CD57+ T cells in acquired aplastic anemia. MiXCR was run by TCRdb on the reads, yielding one entry per CDR3 protein. The profile covers 150,000 to 200,000 distinct CDR3 sequences, with around 60% appearing a single time and about 48% taken by the ten largest. The specimen sequenced was sorted CD4+, CD8+, or CD8+CD57+ T cells (not recorded which) from PBMCs. The receptors come from a human donor in good health. CDR3s include the opening cysteine and the closing phenylalanine or tryptophan. A D gene is named only where the DNA matches it firmly. A row's size may be missing; if present it is once, few, many or a size class.

d_call clone_size j_call v_call cdr3_nt cdr3_aa
- - TRBJ1-3 TRBV29-1 TGCAGCGTTGGTTGGGGACTCTCTGGAAACACCATATATTTT CSVGWGLSGNTIYF
TRBD1 - TRBJ1-5 TRBV5-1 TGCGCCAGCAGCCCGGACGGACAGGTCAATCAGCCCCAGCATTTT CASSPDGQVNQPQHF
- many TRBJ2-6 TRBV6-4 TGTGCCAGCAGTGACGGTCGCCAGACGAGCTCTGGGGCCAACGTCCTGACTTTC CASSDGRQTSSGANVLTF
- - TRBJ1-3 TRBV15 TGTGCCACCAGCAGTGACTCTGGAAACACCATATATTTT CATSSDSGNTIYF
- many TRBJ2-5 TRBV12-3/TRBV12-4 TGTGCCAGCGCGGGGCTCGGAAAAGAGACCCAGTACTTC CASAGLGKETQYF
TRBD2 few TRBJ2-2 TRBV6-5 TGTGCCAGCAGTTACGACCTCTTGACTAGCGGGAGCACCGGGGAGCTGTTTTTT CASSYDLLTSGSTGELFF
- once TRBJ1-1 TRBV2 TGTGCCAGCCGTAAGGAGAACACTGAAGCTTTCTTT CASRKENTEAFF
- - TRBJ2-1 TRBV27 TGTGCCAGCAGTTTTTCATTACGGGGGAATGAGCAGTTCTTC CASSFSLRGNEQFF
TRBD2 - TRBJ2-5 TRBV24-1 TGTGCCACCAGTGACAGCGGGACTAGCCGGGAGACCCAGTACTTC CATSDSGTSRETQYF
- many TRBJ2-7 TRBV20-1 TGCAGTGCTCTGATCGTGGAGGGGGGGGGCCTATACGAGCAGTACTTC CSALIVEGGGLYEQYF
- - TRBJ2-2 TRBV5-1 TGCGCCAGCAGCTTGTACACGAACACCGGGGGGCTGTTTTTT CASSLYTNTGGLFF
TRBD1 - TRBJ2-7 TRBV24-1 TGTGCCACCAGTGATGTGGGGACAGGTCTTGACGAGCAGTACTTC CATSDVGTGLDEQYF
- - TRBJ1-3 TRBV20-1 TGCAGTGCTAGTCCGGGACCAGGGCTTGACTTTGGAAACACCATATATTTT CSASPGPGLDFGNTIYF
- - TRBJ1-5 TRBV20-1 TGCAGTGCTAGATCCAAGGGGGATTGGAGCAATCAGCCCCAGCATTTT CSARSKGDWSNQPQHF
- few TRBJ2-7 TRBV20-1 TGCAGTGCTAGAGATCCTTCGGGAGTTAACGAGCAGTACTTC CSARDPSGVNEQYF
TRBD1 - TRBJ1-6 TRBV19 TGTGCCAGTAGTATAATATTCGGTGGGACAGGGGGCGATTCACCCCTCCACTTT CASSIIFGGTGGDSPLHF
TRBD1 many TRBJ2-1 TRBV6-2/TRBV6-3 TGTGCCAGCAGTCTACTCGACAGGGACTACAATGAGCAGTTCTTC CASSLLDRDYNEQFF
TRBD1 - TRBJ2-7 TRBV6-1 TGTGCCAGCAGTGGTGGGACAGGTGTGTACTTC CASSGGTGVYF
- - TRBJ2-5 TRBV7-9 TGTGCCAGCAGCAAGGACCAAGAGACCCAGTACTTC CASSKDQETQYF
- - TRBJ1-2 TRBV15 TGTGCCACCAGCAGGTGGACCCCTGGGCTCGTCTATGGCTACACCTTC CATSRWTPGLVYGYTF
TRBD1 - TRBJ1-6 TRBV7-6 TGTGCCAGCAGCATCGGACAGGGGGTTGGAAATTCACCCCTCCACTTT CASSIGQGVGNSPLHF
TRBD1 few TRBJ2-3 TRBV10-3 TGTGCCGTGACGAGACAGGGACGCACAGATACGCAGTATTTT CAVTRQGRTDTQYF
- - TRBJ2-5 TRBV12-3/TRBV12-4 TGTGCCAGCAGCGACGCCGGGAGCCTCTCGGGGACCCAGTACTTC CASSDAGSLSGTQYF
- many TRBJ2-1 TRBV7-9 TGTGCCAGCAGCCTGGGGGATTACAATGAGCAGTTCTTC CASSLGDYNEQFF